This T cell receptor (beta chain) was profiled in a study of blood T cell repertoires in COVID-19. For the study at large: From T cells, B-cell-depleted T cells, or PBMCs came the material, which was cDNA or gDNA.

In the authors' methods: Reference gene primer amplification gave nucleated cell count estimates. Profiled with immunoSEQ multiplex PCR; TCRdb holds only in-frame clones, not every one. That table furnishes V, J and clone size, whereas the DNA furnished D and trimming. The sample holds some 130,000 clones; roughly 85% are singletons and the top ten take approximately 3.6%. The CDR3 contains 13 residues. V was clipped by 6 bases and J by 1 base; unmatched bases: 1. Germline V CDR1 and CDR2: GTSNPN, SVGIG (reference sequence). Input material: peripheral blood. V and J are TRBV30 and TRBJ2-1, with 9 bases aligning to TRBD2. The source of this sequence is a man aged 55 to 70 with acute or convalescent COVID-19. CDR3 bases: TGTGCCTGCCTAGCGGGATCCTACAATGAGCAGTTCTTC. Translated, it gives CACLAGSYNEQFF.